This T cell receptor beta chain originates from a study of chemoradiotherapy in HPV16-positive cancers. There are 15 residues in the CDR3. The V end was cut by 6 bases, the J end by 3 bases, with 15 bases between. Germline CDR1 is MNHNS and CDR2 is SASEGT. Over chemoradiotherapy, repertoires were sampled more than once. The study's findings and limits: In HPV16-positive patients, HPV-responsive T-cell expansion tracked better recurrence-free survival. Candidate HPV-specific clones and E7-related TCR motifs grew in tumor during treatment. Functional assays defining HPV-specific T cells used only a couple of HPV16-positive patients.

The table came from immunoSEQ multiplex PCR; TCRdb's copy has only in-frame clones and leaves some out. The table includes about 35,000 clones, over 80% detected once. Details on this clone: What it binds is not known.

This TCR was recovered from a human donor with HPV-associated anogenital cancer. This specimen consisted of blood, obtained from a patient who underwent chemoradiotherapy. This sequence joins TRBV6-1 and TRBJ2-4, with D hard to call. Here the CDR3 reads CASRGRVRGKNIQYF. The CDR3, as DNA: TGTGCCAGCAGGGGTCGGGTGCGCGGCAAAAACATTCAGTACTTC.